This paragraph covers one TCR beta chain sequence. Its antigen is as yet unknown. The CDR3 extends over 14 amino acids. J lost 3 bases, V lost 5 bases, and 9 bases had no gene match. Germline CDR1 SQVTM, CDR2 ANQGSEA. TCRdb reprocessed the 5' RACE reads via MiXCR and lists one record per CDR3 protein. The table includes 550,000 to 700,000 distinct CDR3 sequences, around 16% detected once. This entry comes from a study of T-cell memory formation after mild COVID-19. Study-level findings and limits: Largely, contracting CD4+ clones fell within CM and EM, and contracting CD8+ clones within EMRA.

This sequence was found in an adult woman who had mild COVID-19 (a few samples of this study predate the infection). Cell type and time point are not known. What was sequenced was PBMCs or a T cell subset sorted from them (not recorded which). The chain is built from TRBV29-1 and TRBJ2-7, with 8 positions matching TRBD1. The CDR3 is CSVKPGGTSYEQYF. In DNA, the CDR3 is TGCAGCGTTAAGCCAGGGGGCACGAGCTACGAGCAGTACTTC.